The sequence of this T cell receptor (beta chain) was determined in a study of shared T cell receptors in the human thymus. Data came from immunoSEQ multiplex PCR; TCRdb stores just in-frame clones and leaves some out. The sample shows 600,000 or so clones, about 87% of them seen only once. There are a few counts of this clone. J gave up 6 bases and V 1 base, and 3 bases lay outside the gene matches. The CDR3 covers 13 residues. CDR1 is SGHKS, CDR2 YYEKEE, per germline (reference sequence). A further study also used this sample, focusing on human thymus T cells. That source reports: The donor group consisted of healthy Finnish infants who were having corrective surgery for congenital heart defects. Thymic material originated from resections removed in the course of corrective heart surgery. Thymic and blood repertoires appeared to show biased V and J gene usage. Unrelated individuals reportedly shared highly overlapping thymic TCR repertoires.

The chain carries TRBV5-5 and TRBJ2-7; TRBD1 matches at 8 bases. The material sequenced was thymocytes. The source of this sequence is a boy in the first two years of life with a congenital heart defect. The CDR3 sequence is CASSLRTGSEQYF. The DNA for the CDR3 is TGTGCCAGCAGCTTGAGGACAGGGTCCGAGCAGTACTTC.